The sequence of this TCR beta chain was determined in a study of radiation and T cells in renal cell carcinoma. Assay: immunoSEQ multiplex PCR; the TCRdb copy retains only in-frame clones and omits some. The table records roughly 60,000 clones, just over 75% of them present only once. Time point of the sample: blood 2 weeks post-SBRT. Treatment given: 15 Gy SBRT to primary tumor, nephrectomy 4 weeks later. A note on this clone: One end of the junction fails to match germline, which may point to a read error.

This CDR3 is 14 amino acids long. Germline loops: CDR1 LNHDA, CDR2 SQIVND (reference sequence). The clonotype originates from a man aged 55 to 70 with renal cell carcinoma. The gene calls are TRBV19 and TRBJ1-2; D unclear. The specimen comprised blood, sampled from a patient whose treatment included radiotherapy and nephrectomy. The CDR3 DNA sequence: TGTGCCAGTACCCCGAGGAGGGAGACCTATGGCTGCACCTTC. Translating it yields CASTPRRETYGCTF.